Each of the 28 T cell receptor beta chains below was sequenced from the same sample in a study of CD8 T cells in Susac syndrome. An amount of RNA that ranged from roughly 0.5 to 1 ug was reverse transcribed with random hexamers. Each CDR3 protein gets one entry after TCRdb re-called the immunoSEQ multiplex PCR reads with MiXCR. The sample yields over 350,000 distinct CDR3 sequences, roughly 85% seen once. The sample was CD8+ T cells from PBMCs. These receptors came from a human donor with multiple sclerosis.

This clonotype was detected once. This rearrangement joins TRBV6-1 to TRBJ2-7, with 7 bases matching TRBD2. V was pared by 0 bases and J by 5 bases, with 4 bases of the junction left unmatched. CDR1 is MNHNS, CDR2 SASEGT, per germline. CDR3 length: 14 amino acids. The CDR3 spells CASSEAAGVDEQYF. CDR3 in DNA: TGTGCCAGCAGTGAAGCGGCGGGAGTGGACGAGCAGTACTTC.

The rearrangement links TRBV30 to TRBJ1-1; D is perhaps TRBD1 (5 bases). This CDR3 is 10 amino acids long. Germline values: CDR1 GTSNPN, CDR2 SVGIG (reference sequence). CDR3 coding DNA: TGTGCGGGGGAGTACACTGAAGCTTTCTTT. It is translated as CAGEYTEAFF.

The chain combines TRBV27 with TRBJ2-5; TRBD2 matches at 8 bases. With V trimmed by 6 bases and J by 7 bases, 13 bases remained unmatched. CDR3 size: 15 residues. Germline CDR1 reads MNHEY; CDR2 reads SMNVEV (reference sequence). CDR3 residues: CASSLRGGLRATQYF. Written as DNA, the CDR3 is TGTGCCAGCAGCCTTCGGGGGGGGCTGCGTGCGACCCAGTACTTC.

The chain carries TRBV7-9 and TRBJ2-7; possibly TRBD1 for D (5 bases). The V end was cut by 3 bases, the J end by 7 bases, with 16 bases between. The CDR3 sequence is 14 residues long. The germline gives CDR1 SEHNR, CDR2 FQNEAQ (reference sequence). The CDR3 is CASSFLSSRVEQYF. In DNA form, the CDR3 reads TGTGCCAGCAGCTTCCTCTCTTCCAGGGTAGAGCAGTACTTC.

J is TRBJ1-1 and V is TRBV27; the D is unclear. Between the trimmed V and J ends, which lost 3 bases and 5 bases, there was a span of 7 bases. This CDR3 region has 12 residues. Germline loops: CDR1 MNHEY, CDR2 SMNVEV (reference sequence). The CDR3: CASSFKGTEAFF. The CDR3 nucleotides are TGTGCCAGCAGTTTCAAGGGTACTGAAGCTTTCTTT.

CDR3 region: CASSQGIPGLVEQYF. The CDR3 nucleotides are TGTGCCAGCAGCCAAGGGATTCCAGGGTTGGTCGAGCAGTACTTC. The V and J genes are TRBV7-9 and TRBJ2-7; a weak D match, TRBD1 (5 bases). CDR3 length: 15 residues. CDR1 is SEHNR and CDR2 is FQNEAQ in the germline V gene (reference sequence). With 5 bases removed from V and 6 bases from J, the gap between germline ends came to 20 bases.

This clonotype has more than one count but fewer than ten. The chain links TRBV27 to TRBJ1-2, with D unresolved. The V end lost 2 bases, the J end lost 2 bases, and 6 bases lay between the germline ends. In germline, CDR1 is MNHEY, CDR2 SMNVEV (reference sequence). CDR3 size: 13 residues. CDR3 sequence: CASSLGSNYGYTF. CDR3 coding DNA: TGTGCCAGCAGTTTAGGTAGCAACTATGGCTACACCTTC.

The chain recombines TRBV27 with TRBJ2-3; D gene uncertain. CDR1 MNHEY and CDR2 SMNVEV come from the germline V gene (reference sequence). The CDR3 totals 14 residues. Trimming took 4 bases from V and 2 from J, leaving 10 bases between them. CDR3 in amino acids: CASSSGVFTDTQYF. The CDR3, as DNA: TGTGCCAGCAGTTCTGGCGTTTTCACAGATACGCAGTATTTT.

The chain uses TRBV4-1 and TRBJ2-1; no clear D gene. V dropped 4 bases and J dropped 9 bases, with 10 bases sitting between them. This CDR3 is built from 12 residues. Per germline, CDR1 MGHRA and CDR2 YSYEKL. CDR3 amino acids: CASSPGWVEQFF. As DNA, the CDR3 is TGCGCCAGCAGCCCCGGGTGGGTTGAGCAGTTCTTC.

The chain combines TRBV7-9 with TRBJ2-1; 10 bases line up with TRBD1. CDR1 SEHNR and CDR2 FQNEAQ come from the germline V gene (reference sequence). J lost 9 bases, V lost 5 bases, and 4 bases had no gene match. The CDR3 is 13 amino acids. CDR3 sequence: CASSTGTGAEQFF. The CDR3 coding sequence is TGTGCCAGCAGCACTGGGACAGGGGCTGAGCAGTTCTTC.

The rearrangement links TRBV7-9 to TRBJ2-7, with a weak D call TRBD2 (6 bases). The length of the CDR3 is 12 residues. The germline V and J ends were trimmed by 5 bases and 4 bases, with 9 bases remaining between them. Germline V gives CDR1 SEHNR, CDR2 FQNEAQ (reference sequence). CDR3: CASSVGGYEQYF. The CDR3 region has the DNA TGTGCCAGCAGCGTGGGGGGATACGAGCAGTACTTC. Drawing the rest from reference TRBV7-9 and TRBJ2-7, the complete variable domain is DTGVSQNPRHKITKRGQNVTFRCDPISEHNRLYWYRQTLGQGPEFLTYFQNEAQLEKSRLLSDRFSAERPKGSFSTLEIQRTEQGDSAMYLCASSVGGYEQYFGPGTRLTVT.

The CDR3 protein is CASSQAAGLAKNIQYF. Here the CDR3 DNA reads TGCGCCAGCAGCCAAGCCGCCGGACTAGCCAAAAACATTCAGTACTTC. V is TRBV4-1 and J is TRBJ2-4; possibly TRBD2 for D (5 bases). The germline gives CDR1 MGHRA, CDR2 YSYEKL. This CDR3 is built from 16 residues. V lost 1 base and J lost 0, with 10 bases in between.

The CDR3 protein is CASSTGQALGYEQYF. CDR3 nucleotides: TGCGCCAGCAGCACCGGACAGGCGCTTGGGTACGAGCAGTACTTC. V gene TRBV5-1 combines with J gene TRBJ2-7, with 7 bases lining up with TRBD1. Germline CDR1 reads SGHRS; CDR2 reads YFSETQ. The CDR3 runs 15 residues. V gave up 4 bases and J gave up 4 bases; unmatched junction bases: 11. The variable domain in full, with the rest retrieved from reference TRBV5-1 and TRBJ2-7, is KAGVTQTPRYLIKTRGQQVTLSCSPISGHRSVSWYQQTPGQGLQFLFEYFSETQRNKGNFPGRFSGRQFSNSRSEMNVSTLELGDSALYLCASSTGQALGYEQYFGPGTRLTVT.

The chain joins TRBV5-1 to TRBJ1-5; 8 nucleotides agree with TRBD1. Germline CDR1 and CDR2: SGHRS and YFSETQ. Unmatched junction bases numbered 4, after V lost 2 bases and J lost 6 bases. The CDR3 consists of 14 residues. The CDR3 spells CASSLDRGGQPQHF. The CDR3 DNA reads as TGCGCCAGCAGCTTAGACAGGGGAGGTCAGCCCCAGCATTTT. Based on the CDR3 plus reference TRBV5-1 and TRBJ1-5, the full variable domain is KAGVTQTPRYLIKTRGQQVTLSCSPISGHRSVSWYQQTPGQGLQFLFEYFSETQRNKGNFPGRFSGRQFSNSRSEMNVSTLELGDSALYLCASSLDRGGQPQHFGDGTRLSIL.

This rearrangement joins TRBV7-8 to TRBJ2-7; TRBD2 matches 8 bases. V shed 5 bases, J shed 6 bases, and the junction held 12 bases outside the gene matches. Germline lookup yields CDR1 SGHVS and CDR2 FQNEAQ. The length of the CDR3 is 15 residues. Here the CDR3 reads CASSAEGGLGGEQYF. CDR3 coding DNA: TGTGCCAGCAGCGCAGAGGGGGGACTAGGGGGCGAGCAGTACTTC.

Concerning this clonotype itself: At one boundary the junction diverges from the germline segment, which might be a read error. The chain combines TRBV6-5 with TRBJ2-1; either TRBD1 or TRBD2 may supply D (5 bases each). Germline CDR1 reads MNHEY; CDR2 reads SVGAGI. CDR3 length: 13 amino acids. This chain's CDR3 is CASGYTWGNEQFF. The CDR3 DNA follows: TGTGCCAGCGGTTATACCTGGGGGAATGAGCAGTTCTTC.

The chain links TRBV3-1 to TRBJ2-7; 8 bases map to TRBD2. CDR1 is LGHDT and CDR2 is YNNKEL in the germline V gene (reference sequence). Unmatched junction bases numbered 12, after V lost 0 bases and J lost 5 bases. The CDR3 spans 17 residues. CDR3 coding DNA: TGTGCCAGCAGCCAAGATGGCCCGGGGGGGGCCCTCGACGAGCAGTACTTC. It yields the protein CASSQDGPGGALDEQYF.

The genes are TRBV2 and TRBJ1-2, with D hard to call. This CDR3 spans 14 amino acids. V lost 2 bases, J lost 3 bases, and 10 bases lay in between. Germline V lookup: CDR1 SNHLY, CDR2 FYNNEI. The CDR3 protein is CASSETLSDYGYTF. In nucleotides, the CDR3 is TGTGCCAGCAGTGAAACCCTTTCGGACTATGGCTACACCTTC.

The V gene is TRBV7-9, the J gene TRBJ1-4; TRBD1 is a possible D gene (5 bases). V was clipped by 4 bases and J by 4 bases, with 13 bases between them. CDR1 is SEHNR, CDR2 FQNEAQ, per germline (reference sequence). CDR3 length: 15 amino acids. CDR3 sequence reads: CASSSDRGHNEKLFF. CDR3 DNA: TGTGCCAGCAGCTCCGACCGGGGCCATAATGAAAAACTGTTTTTT.

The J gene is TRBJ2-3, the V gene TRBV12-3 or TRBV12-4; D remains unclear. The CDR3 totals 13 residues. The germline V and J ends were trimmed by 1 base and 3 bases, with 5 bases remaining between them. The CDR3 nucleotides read TGTGCCAGCAGTTTAGGCGTGACAGATACGCAGTATTTT. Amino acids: CASSLGVTDTQYF.

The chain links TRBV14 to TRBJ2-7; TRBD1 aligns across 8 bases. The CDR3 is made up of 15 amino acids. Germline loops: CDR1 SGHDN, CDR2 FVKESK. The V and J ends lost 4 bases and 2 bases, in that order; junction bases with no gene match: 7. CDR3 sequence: CASSPRDRPTYEQYF. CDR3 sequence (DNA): TGTGCCAGCAGCCCCAGGGACAGGCCAACCTACGAGCAGTACTTC.

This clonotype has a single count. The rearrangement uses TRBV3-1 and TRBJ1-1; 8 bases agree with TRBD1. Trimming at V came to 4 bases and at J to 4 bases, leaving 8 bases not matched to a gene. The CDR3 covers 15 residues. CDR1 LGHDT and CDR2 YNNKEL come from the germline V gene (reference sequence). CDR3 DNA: TGTGCCAGCAGCCCCGGACAGGGCTTTCGCACTGAAGCTTTCTTT. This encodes CASSPGQGFRTEAFF.

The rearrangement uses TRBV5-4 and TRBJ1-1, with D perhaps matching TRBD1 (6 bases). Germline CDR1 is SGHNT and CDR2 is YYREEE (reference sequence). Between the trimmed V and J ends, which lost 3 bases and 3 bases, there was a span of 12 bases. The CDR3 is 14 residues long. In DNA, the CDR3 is TGTGCCAGCAGCTGGGGGGGCGAATACACTGAAGCTTTCTTT. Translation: CASSWGGEYTEAFF.

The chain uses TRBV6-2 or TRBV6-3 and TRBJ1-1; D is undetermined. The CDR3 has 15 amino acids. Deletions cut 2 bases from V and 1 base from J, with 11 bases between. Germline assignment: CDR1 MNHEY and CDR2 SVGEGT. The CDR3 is CASSYGPGTNTEAFF. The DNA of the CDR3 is TGTGCCAGCAGTTACGGTCCGGGAACGAACACTGAAGCTTTCTTT.

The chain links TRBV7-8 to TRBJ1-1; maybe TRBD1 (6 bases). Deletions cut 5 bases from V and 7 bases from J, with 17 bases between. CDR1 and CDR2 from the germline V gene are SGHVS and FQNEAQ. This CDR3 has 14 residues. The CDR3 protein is CASSTPGHFLEAFF. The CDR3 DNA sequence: TGTGCCAGCAGCACTCCGGGACACTTTCTTGAAGCTTTCTTT.

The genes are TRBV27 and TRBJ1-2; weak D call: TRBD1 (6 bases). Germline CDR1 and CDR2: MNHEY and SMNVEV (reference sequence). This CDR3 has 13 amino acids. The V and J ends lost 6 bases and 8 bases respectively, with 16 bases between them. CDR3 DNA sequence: TGTGCCAGCAGCCCCCTAGGGACAAGGGGCTACACCTTC. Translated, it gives CASSPLGTRGYTF.

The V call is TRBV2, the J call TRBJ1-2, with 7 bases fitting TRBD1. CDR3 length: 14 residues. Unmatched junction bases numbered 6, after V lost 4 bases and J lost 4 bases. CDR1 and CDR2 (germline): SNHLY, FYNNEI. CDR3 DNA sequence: TGTGCCAGCAGTGGACACAGGGGTCTCTATGGCTACACCTTC. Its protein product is CASSGHRGLYGYTF.

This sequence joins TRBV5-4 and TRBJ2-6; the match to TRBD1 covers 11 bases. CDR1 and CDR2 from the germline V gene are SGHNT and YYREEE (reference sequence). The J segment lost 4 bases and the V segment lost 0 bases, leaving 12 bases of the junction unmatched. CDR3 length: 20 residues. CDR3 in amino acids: CASSLVGQGVYLSGANVLTF. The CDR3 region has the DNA TGTGCCAGCAGCTTGGTGGGACAGGGGGTTTATTTGAGCGGGGCCAACGTCCTGACTTTC.